These T cell receptor beta chains were read from a single sample in a study of blood T cell repertoires in COVID-19. Sequencing used immunoSEQ multiplex PCR; TCRdb keeps in-frame clones, though not all of them. Of under 200,000 clones in the sample, 86% are singletons; the top ten hold roughly 3.4%. Sequenced material: peripheral blood. Every receptor here comes from a man aged 65 to 85 with acute or convalescent COVID-19. The CDR3 runs from the conserved cysteine through the conserved F or W. Each record gives: J gene, clone size, V gene, CDR3 protein. Size values are once, few and many counts, or a class for expanded clones, and some rows have none.

J: TRBJ2-3; size: -; V: TRBV28; CDR3: CASTWGGTDTQYF
J: TRBJ2-7; size: -; V: TRBV7-2; CDR3: CASSFKGLGPYEQYF
J: TRBJ2-3; size: -; V: TRBV7-3; CDR3: CASSYGLGTDTQYF
J: TRBJ1-1; size: -; V: TRBV7-2; CDR3: CASSLGTASTEAFF
J: TRBJ2-5; size: -; V: TRBV27; CDR3: CASSPRVFETQYF
J: TRBJ2-2; size: -; V: TRBV24-1; CDR3: CATSGRGNTGELFF
J: TRBJ1-5; size: few; V: TRBV6-5; CDR3: CASRRDRYSNQPQHF
J: TRBJ1-1; size: -; V: TRBV5-1; CDR3: CASSLEQMNTEAFF
J: TRBJ1-2; size: -; V: TRBV24-1; CDR3: CATSDQGRANGYTF
J: TRBJ2-3; size: once; V: TRBV27; CDR3: CASSLYLANTQYF
J: TRBJ1-1; size: -; V: TRBV24-1; CDR3: CATRGSAEDTEAFF
J: TRBJ2-5; size: -; V: TRBV27; CDR3: CASSLWRGGETQYF
J: TRBJ2-6; size: -; V: TRBV19; CDR3: CASSMGGSGANVLTF
J: TRBJ2-3; size: -; V: TRBV29-1; CDR3: CSVASGWVLPPIYTDTQYF
J: TRBJ2-7; size: once; V: TRBV12-5; CDR3: CASGLIQEANFSYEQYF
J: TRBJ1-5; size: -; V: TRBV2; CDR3: CASSGVGADQPQHF
J: TRBJ2-3; size: -; V: TRBV7-2; CDR3: CASSLQGAGTDTQYF
J: TRBJ2-3; size: -; V: TRBV28; CDR3: CASVGGGTDTQYF
J: TRBJ2-3; size: few; V: TRBV28; CDR3: CASSFSTSGTGEPDTQYF
J: TRBJ1-6; size: -; V: TRBV5-6; CDR3: CASSMVNSPLHF
J: TRBJ2-2; size: -; V: TRBV5-1; CDR3: CASRPPGLAGGITGELFF
J: TRBJ2-3; size: -; V: TRBV5-1; CDR3: CASTRQGQLSTDTQYF
J: TRBJ2-7; size: -; V: TRBV18; CDR3: CASSRPGTGNEQYF
J: TRBJ2-7; size: -; V: TRBV12-3/TRBV12-4; CDR3: CASSPIQVNEQYF
J: TRBJ1-5; size: -; V: TRBV11-2; CDR3: CASSPTGRNQPQHF
J: TRBJ1-5; size: -; V: TRBV12-3/TRBV12-4; CDR3: CASSPRGEQPQHF
J: TRBJ1-1; size: once; V: TRBV4-2; CDR3: CASSQDPRTEAFF
J: TRBJ1-1; size: -; V: TRBV2; CDR3: CASSELADTSAFF
J: TRBJ2-2; size: -; V: TRBV11-2; CDR3: CASRPPGGRDGELFF
J: TRBJ2-4; size: -; V: TRBV6-6; CDR3: CASSYLGGPGNIQYF
J: TRBJ2-7; size: -; V: TRBV9; CDR3: CASSRTSGGIYEQYF
J: TRBJ1-1; size: -; V: TRBV5-6; CDR3: CASTLLEGVRNTEAFF
J: TRBJ2-1; size: -; V: TRBV7-3; CDR3: CASSLGGVSSYNEQFF
J: TRBJ2-2; size: few; V: TRBV12-3/TRBV12-4; CDR3: CASSLTVPGELFF
J: TRBJ2-3; size: -; V: TRBV5-4; CDR3: CASSRRDRSPDTQYF
J: TRBJ2-7; size: -; V: TRBV6-6; CDR3: CASRPRLAGGINEQYF
J: TRBJ2-3; size: once; V: TRBV28; CDR3: CASSPLVAGGDTQYF
J: TRBJ1-2; size: -; V: TRBV3-1/TRBV3-2; CDR3: CASSLLNYGYTF
J: TRBJ1-5; size: -; V: TRBV7-3; CDR3: CASSPDRNQPQHF
J: TRBJ2-7; size: -; V: TRBV5-1; CDR3: CASSLTPGQGFYEQYF
J: TRBJ1-3; size: -; V: TRBV5-5; CDR3: CASSLDSSGNTIYF
J: TRBJ2-1; size: -; V: TRBV5-1; CDR3: CASSPGSVSSYNEQFF
J: TRBJ1-2; size: -; V: TRBV29-1; CDR3: CSVEEFSGDGYTF
J: TRBJ1-5; size: -; V: TRBV7-8; CDR3: CASRGAGGDQPQHF
J: TRBJ2-7; size: -; V: TRBV28; CDR3: CASSLAGRLVSYEQYF
J: TRBJ2-2; size: -; V: TRBV5-1; CDR3: CASSLFLDRATGELFF
J: TRBJ1-3; size: few; V: TRBV19; CDR3: CASSLKITGTSGNTIYF
J: TRBJ2-7; size: -; V: TRBV11-3; CDR3: CASSLSQGAYEQYF
J: TRBJ2-7; size: -; V: TRBV5-4; CDR3: CASSLGFGGSYEQYF
J: TRBJ2-4; size: -; V: TRBV14; CDR3: CASSQVGGLAKNIQYF